This T cell receptor (beta chain) was observed in a study of vaccination and CD4 T cells after COVID-19. About the study: For post-vaccine samples, collection took place a median approximately 72 days after dose two, ranging from 14 to 241. Control cultures were given a CEFX pool, an HIV-1 Nef pool, or no peptide.

Treatment given: roughly nine-day PBMC culture with coronavirus spike peptide pools or control peptides (ViraFEST assay). Researchers collected the unexposed donor's CD4+ T cells before the COVID-19 pandemic (2011-2018). Antigen-specific T cells were expanded with peptide pools by ViraFEST, and TCRs were then sequenced. This clonotype was observed once. Its antigen remains unidentified. The CDR3 length is 17 residues. The V end was cut by 5 bases, the J end by 7 bases, with 25 bases between. Per the germline V gene, CDR1 is LNHDA and CDR2 is SQIVND (reference sequence). Sequencing of cultured CD4+ T cell DNA used the Oncomine TCR Beta short-read assay. Each CDR3 protein gets one entry after TCRdb re-called the PCR reads with MiXCR. Among 9,000 to 9,500 distinct CDR3 sequences listed, 48% were seen once.

The sequencing sample was made of CD4+ T cells from blood, cultured in vitro. This TCR was sampled from a human donor in good health. The rearrangement joins TRBV19 to TRBJ2-3; D gene unclear. This chain's CDR3 is CASSLVRSDPSINTQYF. CDR3 bases: TGTGCCAGTAGTTTAGTCCGATCTGACCCGTCAATAAATACGCAGTATTTT. Using reference TRBV19 and TRBJ2-3 for the parts outside the CDR3, the full variable domain is DGGITQSPKYLFRKEGQNVTLSCEQNLNHDAMYWYRQDPGQGLRLIYYSQIVNDFQKGDIAEGYSVSREKKESFPLTVTSAQKNPTAFYLCASSLVRSDPSINTQYFGPGTRLTVL.